The clone carrying this TCR beta chain was seen just once. The data derive from a study of T cell changes during pregnancy in multiple sclerosis. Repertoires were generated with immunoSEQ multiplex PCR, while TCRdb's copy carries only in-frame clones and drops some. The table includes about 45,000 clones, just over 90% detected once. This TCR came from a female donor with multiple sclerosis, enrolled in a pregnancy study. The source material was PBMCs (not recorded whether the cells were cultured).

CDR3 DNA sequence: TGTGCCAGCAGTTACTCGAATGCGGGGGATATCTATCAGCCCCAGCATTTT. This translates into CASSYSNAGDIYQPQHF. J is TRBJ1-5 and V is TRBV6-7; maybe TRBD1 (5 bases). Being an ORF, TRBV6-7 has a function that is uncertain. The CDR3 totals 17 residues. The ends were cut back, 0 bases at V and 5 bases at J, with 17 bases in the middle.